This T cell receptor (beta chain) was found in a study of cytomegalovirus exposure and HLA in healthy donors. Study-level findings and limits: Sequencing likely caused a cluster of highly shared sequence variants.

The PCR used 60 Vbeta and 13 Jbeta primers. Repertoires were generated with immunoSEQ multiplex PCR, while TCRdb's copy carries only in-frame clones and drops some. In the table there are some 150,000 clones, roughly 80% of which are singletons. This clone was counted only a few times. What it binds is not known. The sequenced sample consisted of PBMCs. This receptor was obtained from a man younger than 40 in good health and CMV-seronegative.

The CDR3 region has the DNA TGTGCCTGGGGTCCAGGGGGAGGTGAAGCTTTCTTT. It encodes CAWGPGGGEAFF. The chain employs TRBV30 and TRBJ1-1, with TRBD1 identical over 7 bases. Trimming took 5 bases from V and 7 from J; bases not matched to a gene: 7. The CDR3 spans 12 residues. Germline-derived CDR1 and CDR2 are GTSNPN and SVGIG (reference sequence).